What follows are 10 T cell receptor beta chains derived from one specimen sequenced in a study of blood T cells in healthy people across ages. With a J-beta primer mix and a sample-barcoded 5' primer, a second PCR ran roughly 6 to 12 cycles. Using its own MiXCR run on the 5' RACE reads, TCRdb lists one record per CDR3 protein. The data contain about 1.1 million distinct CDR3 sequences, 35% to 45% of them singletons. The sequenced sample consisted of blood. These receptors came from a man aged 18 to 30 in good health.

This sequence joins TRBV6-5 and TRBJ2-6; D possibly corresponds to TRBD1 (5 bases). In germline, CDR1 is MNHEY, CDR2 SVGAGI. CDR3 length equals 14 residues. The CDR3, as DNA: TGTGCGACCAACAGGAACTCTGGGGCCAACGTCCTGACTTTC. Amino acid sequence: CATNRNSGANVLTF.

The V and J genes are TRBV4-3 and TRBJ2-5; possibly TRBD1 for D (6 bases). This CDR3 has 14 amino acids. The germline gives CDR1 LGHNA, CDR2 YSLEER. V was trimmed by 3 bases and J by 5 bases, leaving 13 bases between them. For the CDR3, the DNA is TGCGCCAGCAGCCATACGGACAGCCCGGAGACCCAGTACTTC. Its translation is CASSHTDSPETQYF.

The genes are TRBV12-3 or TRBV12-4 and TRBJ2-1; 11 bases agree with TRBD2. The ends lost 4 bases at V and 6 bases at J; junction bases unmatched: 11. The CDR3 covers 17 residues. CDR3 loop: CASSSGLAGWLCNEQFF. CDR3 DNA sequence: TGTGCCAGCAGTTCCGGACTAGCGGGCTGGCTATGCAATGAGCAGTTCTTC.

This chain uses TRBV5-6 with TRBJ1-1, with D perhaps matching TRBD1 (5 bases). This CDR3 is built from 14 residues. The germline V gene has CDR1 SGHDT and CDR2 YYEEEE. The V end lost 3 bases, the J end lost 6 bases, and 15 bases lay between the germline ends. CDR3 region: CASSSTEEVPEAFF. Here the CDR3 DNA reads TGTGCCAGCAGCTCGACAGAAGAGGTCCCTGAAGCTTTCTTT.

The chain carries TRBV18 and TRBJ1-5, with D possibly matching TRBD1 (5 bases). CDR1 and CDR2 (germline): KGHSH, LQKENI. Trimming took off 3 bases at V and 6 bases at J, with 12 bases between the two ends. The CDR3 is 14 amino acids. The CDR3 nucleotides are TGTGCCAGCTCACCGGGGGGGAATGGTCAGCCCCAGCATTTT. This codes for CASSPGGNGQPQHF.

Remarks on this clonotype: A much larger clonotype is one base distant, so this may be a read error. The chain is built from TRBV15 and TRBJ1-2; 10 bases fit TRBD1. The CDR3 consists of 12 residues. Trimming cost V 6 bases and J 5 bases; bases outside gene matches: 0. Germline V gene sequence: CDR1 LNHNV, CDR2 YYDKDF (reference sequence). The DNA for the CDR3 is TGTGCCACCAGGGGACAGGGGTATGGCTACACCTTC. It specifies CATRGQGYGYTF.

V usage is TRBV4-3 and J usage is TRBJ2-4; 8 bases line up with TRBD2. The better agreement between TRBJ2-7 and the DNA end casts doubt on the J call. Per germline, CDR1 LGHNA and CDR2 YSLEER. The CDR3 extends over 17 amino acids. The CDR3 protein is CASSQGVAGGTVYEQYF. The CDR3 DNA reads as TGCGCCAGCAGCCAAGGAGTGGCGGGGGGTACCGTTTACGAGCAGTACTTC.

This clonotype has at least ten counts. V usage is TRBV13 and J usage is TRBJ2-7; weak D call: TRBD1 (5 bases). Germline V lookup: CDR1 PRHDT, CDR2 FYEKMQ (reference sequence). V dropped 2 bases and J dropped 1 base, with 9 bases sitting between them. The CDR3 totals 14 residues. CDR3 sequence reads: CASSLMGLSYEQYF. Written as DNA, the CDR3 is TGTGCCAGCAGCTTAATGGGGCTTTCCTACGAGCAGTACTTC.

This clonotype appeared a few times. The chain joins TRBV7-9 to TRBJ1-6; perhaps TRBD1 as D (5 bases). Germline V gene sequence: CDR1 SEHNR, CDR2 FQNEAQ (reference sequence). V was trimmed by 0 bases and J by 7 bases, leaving 7 bases between them. The CDR3 length is 14 residues. This CDR3 is CASSLAGENSPLHF. DNA of the CDR3: TGTGCCAGCAGCTTAGCAGGGGAAAATTCACCCCTCCACTTT.

The J gene is TRBJ1-1, the V gene TRBV5-1; possible D gene TRBD1, 5 bases. CDR1 is SGHRS and CDR2 is YFSETQ in the germline V gene. V lost 6 bases and J 4 bases, leaving 16 bases between the germline ends. CDR3 size: 14 residues. The chain's CDR3 is CASTPDGGGTEAFF. The CDR3 coding sequence is TGCGCCAGCACCCCGGACGGGGGGGGCACTGAAGCTTTCTTT. The full variable domain, rest sourced from reference TRBV5-1 and TRBJ1-1, is KAGVTQTPRYLIKTRGQQVTLSCSPISGHRSVSWYQQTPGQGLQFLFEYFSETQRNKGNFPGRFSGRQFSNSRSEMNVSTLELGDSALYLCASTPDGGGTEAFFGQGTRLTVV.